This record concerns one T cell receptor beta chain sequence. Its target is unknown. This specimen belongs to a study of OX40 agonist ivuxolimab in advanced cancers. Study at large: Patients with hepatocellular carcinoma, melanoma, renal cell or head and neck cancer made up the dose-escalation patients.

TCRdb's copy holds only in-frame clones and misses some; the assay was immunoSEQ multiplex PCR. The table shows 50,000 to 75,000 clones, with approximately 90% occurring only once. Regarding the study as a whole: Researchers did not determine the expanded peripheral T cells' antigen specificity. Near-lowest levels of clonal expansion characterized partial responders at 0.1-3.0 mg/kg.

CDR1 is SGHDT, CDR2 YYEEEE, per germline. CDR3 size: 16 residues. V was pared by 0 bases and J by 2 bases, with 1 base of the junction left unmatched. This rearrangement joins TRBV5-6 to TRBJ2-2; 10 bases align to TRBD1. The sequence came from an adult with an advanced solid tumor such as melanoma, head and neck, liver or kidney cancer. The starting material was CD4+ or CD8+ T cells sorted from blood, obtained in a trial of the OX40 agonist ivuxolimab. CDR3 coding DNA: TGTGCCAGCAGCTTGGGACAGGGGGCAAACACCGGGGAGCTGTTTTTT. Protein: CASSLGQGANTGELFF.